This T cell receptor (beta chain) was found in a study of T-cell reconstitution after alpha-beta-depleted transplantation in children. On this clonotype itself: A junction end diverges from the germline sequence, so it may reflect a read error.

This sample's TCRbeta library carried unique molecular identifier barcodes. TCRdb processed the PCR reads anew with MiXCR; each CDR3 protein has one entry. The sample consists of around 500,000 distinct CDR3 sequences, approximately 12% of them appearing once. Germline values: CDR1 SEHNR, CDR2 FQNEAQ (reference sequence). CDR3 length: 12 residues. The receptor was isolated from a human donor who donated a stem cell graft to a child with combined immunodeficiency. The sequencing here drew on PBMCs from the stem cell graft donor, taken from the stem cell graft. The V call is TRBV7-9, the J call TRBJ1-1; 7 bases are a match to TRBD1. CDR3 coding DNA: TGTGCCACCGGACAGGTGAACACTGAACCTTTCTTT. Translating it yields CATGQVNTEPFF.